The following is a TCR beta chain sequence with its context. Its specificity is unknown. Here immunoSEQ multiplex PCR was the method, and the copy in TCRdb shows in-frame clones only, minus some. Of roughly 2.2 million clones listed, about 90% are singletons. This specimen comes from a study of shared clonotypes between healthy human individuals. Study results and limitations: Naive subsets, compared against memory subsets, generally had larger estimated richness values.

Specimen: naive CD4+ T cells from PBMCs. This sample's subset: CD45RA+ positively selected. The receptor comes from a man aged 18 to 29 in good health. Some clones in this sample may be carry-over from other donors' samples.

This CDR3 is CASSTGDRGRNTEAFF. DNA for the CDR3: TGTGCCAGTAGTACGGGGGACAGGGGGCGGAACACTGAAGCTTTCTTT. This chain uses TRBV19 with TRBJ1-1, with 12 bases fitting TRBD1. The germline V gene encodes CDR1 LNHDA and CDR2 SQIVND (reference sequence). With V trimmed by 4 bases and J by 1 base, 4 bases remained unmatched. This CDR3 has 16 amino acids.